Following are 10 T cell receptor beta chains from one sample sequenced in a study of T cell repertoires in cytomegalovirus infection. TCRdb processed the reads anew with MiXCR; each CDR3 protein has one entry. The table shows roughly 320,000 distinct CDR3 sequences, with around 10% occurring only once. The material sequenced was PBMCs. These TCRs come from a human donor in good health (CMV status not recorded). Some clones in this sample may be carry-over from other donors' samples.

This clonotype came up many times. The V call is TRBV28, the J call TRBJ1-2, with unresolved D. Germline assignment: CDR1 MDHEN and CDR2 SYDVKM. V was trimmed by 5 bases and J by 2 bases, leaving 15 bases between them. This CDR3 contains 15 residues. Written as DNA, the CDR3 is TGTGCCAGCAGTCTTAGCCTCGGTCTAAACTATGGCTACACCTTC. It codes for CASSLSLGLNYGYTF.

The chain has TRBV20-1 and TRBJ1-1; D gene uncertain. V lost 6 bases to trimming and J lost 1 base, with 12 bases between them. The CDR3 totals 13 residues. Germline loops: CDR1 DFQATT, CDR2 SNEGSKA (reference sequence). CDR3 coding DNA: TGCAGTGCCCGATGGACGGAGAACACTGAAGCTTTCTTT. Protein product: CSARWTENTEAFF.

This clonotype was counted many times. CDR3: CASSNRQKLFF. In DNA form, the CDR3 reads TGTGCCAGCAGTAACAGACAGAAACTGTTTTTT. This sequence joins TRBV28 and TRBJ1-4; TRBD1 might be the D (5 bases). Between the trimmed V and J ends, which lost 5 bases and 11 bases, there was a span of 9 bases. Germline CDR1 reads MDHEN; CDR2 reads SYDVKM. There are 11 residues in the CDR3.

In its sample, this clonotype was seen a few times. The rearrangement joins TRBV2 to TRBJ2-1; D gene ambiguous. Germline lookup yields CDR1 SNHLY and CDR2 FYNNEI. This CDR3 has 16 residues. The V gene lost 2 bases and the J gene lost 6 bases, with 17 bases spanning the gap. CDR3 bases: TGTGCCAGCAGTGAAATGGGCAGGAAGTCCGGCAATGAGCAGTTCTTC. It codes for CASSEMGRKSGNEQFF.

This clonotype has only a few counts. The chain uses TRBV28 and TRBJ1-1; no reliable D call. Between the trimmed V and J ends, which lost 2 bases and 5 bases, there was a span of 9 bases. The germline CDR1 and CDR2 sequences are MDHEN and SYDVKM. This CDR3 is 13 amino acids long. CDR3 sequence reads: CASSLNPQTEAFF. The CDR3 DNA sequence: TGTGCCAGCAGTTTAAACCCCCAGACTGAAGCTTTCTTT.

Ten or more counts support this clonotype. DNA of the CDR3: TGTGCCAGCAGCCCACTGAAAGAGTACACTGAAGCTTTCTTT. Translation: CASSPLKEYTEAFF. This chain links TRBV7-2 with TRBJ1-1; D is ambiguous. Trimming shortened V by 5 bases and J by 3 bases, and 13 bases separated the two germline ends. Germline CDR1 reads SGHTA; CDR2 reads FQGNSA. This CDR3 is 14 amino acids long.

At least ten counts were recorded for this clonotype. This chain uses TRBV5-4 with TRBJ1-2; D unclear. The V end was cut by 1 base, the J end by 4 bases, with 14 bases between. The CDR3 is 15 residues long. In germline, CDR1 is SGHNT, CDR2 YYREEE (reference sequence). As DNA, the CDR3 is TGTGCCAGCAGCTTGAGGTTGGACGTAAGCTATGGCTACACCTTC. This sequence encodes CASSLRLDVSYGYTF.

This clonotype showed up many times. The rearrangement joins TRBV7-6 to TRBJ2-3; maybe TRBD1 (7 bases). V was pared by 2 bases and J by 2 bases, with 17 bases between. In germline, CDR1 is SGHVS, CDR2 FNYEAQ. This CDR3 contains 17 residues. The CDR3 nucleotides read TGTGCCAGCAGCTTATCGGCGGGACAGAGGCACACAGATACGCAGTATTTT. Translation gives CASSLSAGQRHTDTQYF.

This clonotype was recorded at least ten times. The rearrangement links TRBV6-2 or TRBV6-3 to TRBJ2-1, with TRBD2 matching 10 bases. V was clipped by 7 bases and J by 5 bases; unmatched bases: 5. CDR1 and CDR2 (germline): MNHEY, SVGEGT. The CDR3 length is 14 residues. The DNA of the CDR3 is TGTGCCAGCAAAAGCGGGGGGGCGGACAATGAGCAGTTCTTC. Its protein is CASKSGGADNEQFF.

This chain joins TRBV9 and TRBJ2-1, with D perhaps TRBD1 or TRBD2 (5 bases each). This CDR3 comprises 15 residues. CDR1 is SGDLS, CDR2 YYNGEE, per germline. The V end lost 0 bases, the J end lost 1 base, and 8 bases lay between the germline ends. CDR3 in DNA: TGTGCCAGCAGCGTAGTGGGGGAGTCCTACAATGAGCAGTTCTTC. Its translation is CASSVVGESYNEQFF.